Listed below are T cell receptor beta chains from one sample, sequenced in a study of blood T cell repertoires in COVID-19. Using immunoSEQ multiplex PCR, the repertoire was profiled, and TCRdb retains in-frame clones only, with some absent. The sample records 150,000 or so clones, around 86% being singletons. Sample: peripheral blood. These receptors were taken from a man aged 18 to 29 with acute or convalescent COVID-19. The CDR3 runs from the conserved cysteine through the conserved F or W. D genes are given only for firm matches. For some rows the clone size is stated as once, few or many, or as a class when expanded; others skip it.

v_gene: TRBV7-2; j_gene: TRBJ1-6; abundance: -; d_gene: -; CDR3aa: CASSLTAAAANSPLHF; CDR3nt: TGTGCCAGCAGCTTAACGGCGGCGGCCGCTAATTCACCCCTCCACTTT
v_gene: TRBV5-1; j_gene: TRBJ2-7; abundance: -; d_gene: TRBD1; CDR3aa: CASSLVWTGGELHEQYF; CDR3nt: TGCGCCAGCAGCTTGGTTTGGACAGGGGGCGAGCTACACGAGCAGTACTTC
v_gene: TRBV9; j_gene: TRBJ2-2; abundance: -; d_gene: -; CDR3aa: CASSALTGELFF; CDR3nt: TGTGCCAGCAGCGCCCTCACCGGGGAGCTGTTTTTT
v_gene: TRBV14; j_gene: TRBJ1-6; abundance: -; d_gene: -; CDR3aa: CASSQADYRVLNSPLHF; CDR3nt: TGTGCCAGCAGCCAAGCTGATTACAGGGTCCTAAATTCACCCCTCCACTTT
v_gene: TRBV19; j_gene: TRBJ2-5; abundance: -; d_gene: TRBD2; CDR3aa: CASRRRGASGETQYF; CDR3nt: TGTGCCAGTAGACGGCGGGGGGCCTCCGGAGAGACCCAGTACTTC
v_gene: TRBV9; j_gene: TRBJ2-3; abundance: -; d_gene: -; CDR3aa: CASSSNSVTDTQYF; CDR3nt: TGTGCCAGCAGCAGTAATAGTGTCACAGATACGCAGTATTTT
v_gene: TRBV5-1; j_gene: TRBJ2-2; abundance: -; d_gene: -; CDR3aa: CASSLVSQGVTGELFF; CDR3nt: TGCGCCAGCAGCTTGGTTTCACAGGGAGTCACCGGGGAGCTGTTTTTT
v_gene: TRBV30; j_gene: TRBJ1-1; abundance: -; d_gene: TRBD1; CDR3aa: CAWTRTGGRTEAFF; CDR3nt: TGTGCCTGGACCCGGACAGGGGGTCGGACTGAAGCTTTCTTT
v_gene: TRBV10-3; j_gene: TRBJ1-5; abundance: once; d_gene: TRBD1; CDR3aa: CAISEGGGGQPQHF; CDR3nt: TGTGCCATCAGCGAGGGAGGGGGCGGTCAGCCCCAGCATTTT
v_gene: TRBV6-5; j_gene: TRBJ1-2; abundance: few; d_gene: TRBD1; CDR3aa: CASRTGQLNYGYTF; CDR3nt: TGTGCCAGCAGGACGGGACAGCTTAACTATGGCTACACCTTC
v_gene: TRBV5-4; j_gene: TRBJ2-3; abundance: -; d_gene: -; CDR3aa: CASSGITDTQYF; CDR3nt: TGTGCCAGCTCAGGAATCACAGATACGCAGTATTTT
v_gene: TRBV7-2; j_gene: TRBJ2-1; abundance: -; d_gene: -; CDR3aa: CASSSPGLGTYNEQFF; CDR3nt: TGTGCCAGCAGCTCCCCCGGCCTCGGGACCTACAATGAGCAGTTCTTC
v_gene: TRBV30; j_gene: TRBJ2-1; abundance: -; d_gene: TRBD2; CDR3aa: CAWSIGTRNTEQFF; CDR3nt: TGTGCCTGGAGTATCGGGACTAGGAATACTGAGCAGTTCTTC
v_gene: TRBV28; j_gene: TRBJ1-2; abundance: -; d_gene: -; CDR3aa: CASSFSVVYGYTF; CDR3nt: TGTGCCAGCAGTTTTTCGGTTGTTTATGGCTACACCTTC
v_gene: TRBV28; j_gene: TRBJ2-1; abundance: -; d_gene: -; CDR3aa: CASSPGLGNYNEQFF; CDR3nt: TGTGCCAGCAGTCCAGGGCTAGGGAACTACAATGAGCAGTTCTTC
v_gene: TRBV2; j_gene: TRBJ1-2; abundance: -; d_gene: TRBD1; CDR3aa: CASIEGGTGDGYTF; CDR3nt: TGTGCCAGCATTGAGGGAGGGACAGGGGATGGCTACACCTTC
v_gene: TRBV3-1/TRBV3-2; j_gene: TRBJ2-2; abundance: -; d_gene: TRBD1; CDR3aa: CASSAQGAGELFF; CDR3nt: TGTGCCAGCAGCGCCCAGGGGGCCGGGGAGCTGTTTTTT
v_gene: TRBV27; j_gene: TRBJ2-3; abundance: -; d_gene: -; CDR3aa: CASSLASAATQYF; CDR3nt: TGTGCCAGCAGTTTGGCTTCCGCGGCTACGCAGTATTTT
v_gene: TRBV19; j_gene: TRBJ2-5; abundance: -; d_gene: TRBD1; CDR3aa: CASSTPLDRGGETQYF; CDR3nt: TGTGCCAGTAGTACTCCCTTGGACAGGGGAGGAGAGACCCAGTACTTC
v_gene: TRBV5-1; j_gene: TRBJ2-1; abundance: -; d_gene: TRBD1; CDR3aa: CASSTQTGGNEQFF; CDR3nt: TGCGCCAGCAGCACCCAGACAGGGGGAAATGAGCAGTTCTTC
v_gene: TRBV3-1/TRBV3-2; j_gene: TRBJ2-2; abundance: -; d_gene: -; CDR3aa: CASTDSAWGGGELFF; CDR3nt: TGTGCCAGCACCGATTCTGCTTGGGGAGGCGGGGAGCTGTTTTTT
v_gene: TRBV19; j_gene: TRBJ2-5; abundance: -; d_gene: -; CDR3aa: CASKSGGQETQYF; CDR3nt: TGTGCCAGTAAGAGCGGCGGCCAAGAGACCCAGTACTTC
v_gene: TRBV6-5; j_gene: TRBJ1-2; abundance: -; d_gene: TRBD1; CDR3aa: CASSKTGDYGYTF; CDR3nt: TGTGCCAGCAGCAAGACAGGGGATTATGGCTACACCTTC
v_gene: TRBV5-8; j_gene: TRBJ1-1; abundance: -; d_gene: -; CDR3aa: CASSLQARSPGPPWEAFF; CDR3nt: TGTGCCAGCAGCTTGCAAGCCCGGTCTCCGGGTCCTCCATGGGAAGCTTTCTTT
v_gene: TRBV21-1; j_gene: TRBJ1-1; abundance: -; d_gene: -; CDR3aa: CASSLWGQSTEAFF; CDR3nt: TGTGCCAGCAGCCTGTGGGGGCAAAGCACTGAAGCTTTCTTT
v_gene: TRBV30; j_gene: TRBJ2-3; abundance: once; d_gene: TRBD1; CDR3aa: CAWSLGTGHKDTQYF; CDR3nt: TGTGCCTGGAGTCTCGGGACAGGGCATAAGGATACGCAGTATTTT
v_gene: TRBV9; j_gene: TRBJ1-6; abundance: -; d_gene: TRBD1; CDR3aa: CASSPGTGASPLHF; CDR3nt: TGTGCCAGCAGTCCCGGGACAGGGGCTTCACCCCTCCACTTT
v_gene: TRBV27; j_gene: TRBJ2-1; abundance: -; d_gene: TRBD2; CDR3aa: CASSFVGGIHNEQFF; CDR3nt: TGTGCCAGCAGTTTTGTCGGGGGGATACACAATGAGCAGTTCTTC
v_gene: TRBV19; j_gene: TRBJ1-1; abundance: -; d_gene: TRBD1; CDR3aa: CASSIGQGATEAFF; CDR3nt: TGTGCCAGTAGTATAGGCCAGGGGGCGACTGAAGCTTTCTTT
v_gene: TRBV18; j_gene: TRBJ2-3; abundance: once; d_gene: TRBD1; CDR3aa: CASSPPTGQGDRDTQYF; CDR3nt: TGTGCCAGCTCACCACCGACGGGACAGGGGGACAGAGATACGCAGTATTTT
v_gene: TRBV3-1/TRBV3-2; j_gene: TRBJ1-6; abundance: few; d_gene: TRBD1; CDR3aa: CASSTRQGVNSPLHF; CDR3nt: TGTGCCAGCAGCACCCGACAGGGGGTCAATTCACCCCTCCACTTT
v_gene: TRBV11-1; j_gene: TRBJ1-2; abundance: -; d_gene: -; CDR3aa: CASSPNRDYGYTF; CDR3nt: TGTGCCAGCAGCCCCAACAGGGACTATGGCTACACCTTC
v_gene: TRBV5-4; j_gene: TRBJ2-7; abundance: -; d_gene: -; CDR3aa: CASSLPGAANSYEQYF; CDR3nt: TGTGCCAGCAGCCTCCCAGGAGCGGCTAACTCCTACGAGCAGTACTTC
v_gene: TRBV5-6; j_gene: TRBJ1-4; abundance: -; d_gene: TRBD1; CDR3aa: CASSETGQGIEKLFF; CDR3nt: TGTGCCAGCAGCGAAACGGGACAGGGGATTGAAAAACTGTTTTTT
v_gene: TRBV24-1; j_gene: TRBJ2-1; abundance: -; d_gene: -; CDR3aa: CATSTGFPYNEQFF; CDR3nt: TGTGCCACCAGTACAGGGTTCCCCTACAATGAGCAGTTCTTC
v_gene: TRBV18; j_gene: TRBJ2-3; abundance: -; d_gene: -; CDR3aa: CASSPPLSYTQYF; CDR3nt: TGTGCCAGCTCACCACCGCTATCATATACGCAGTATTTT
v_gene: TRBV7-6; j_gene: TRBJ1-2; abundance: -; d_gene: -; CDR3aa: CASSPGDENYGYTF; CDR3nt: TGTGCCAGCAGCCCCGGTGATGAAAACTATGGCTACACCTTC
v_gene: TRBV24-1; j_gene: TRBJ2-1; abundance: -; d_gene: TRBD1; CDR3aa: CATEGASYNEQFF; CDR3nt: TGTGCCACCGAGGGGGCCTCTTACAATGAGCAGTTCTTC
v_gene: TRBV28; j_gene: TRBJ1-3; abundance: -; d_gene: -; CDR3aa: CASSSLGSGNTIYF; CDR3nt: TGTGCCAGCAGTTCCCTAGGTTCTGGAAACACCATATATTTT
v_gene: TRBV24-1; j_gene: TRBJ2-5; abundance: -; d_gene: TRBD1; CDR3aa: CATRDRIQETQYF; CDR3nt: TGTGCCACCAGGGACAGGATACAAGAGACCCAGTACTTC